The clone carrying this TCR beta chain was found once. Antigen unknown. The data are from a study of Ad26.COV2.S vaccination and SARS-CoV-2 variants. Study summary: Each vaccinee took Ad26.COV2.S intramuscularly, once or twice 56 days apart. Study findings and constraints: Total T cell responses were possibly underestimated by TCR breadth and depth analyses.

This sample's treatment: around 19 received Ad26.COV2.S at low or high dose, single or two shots; 5 received placebo; per-sample allocation not given. Repertoires come from day 63 after the first vaccine or placebo injection. The J segment lost 2 bases and the V segment lost 5 bases, leaving 6 bases of the junction unmatched. There are 17 residues in the CDR3. Germline CDR1 and CDR2: ENHRY and SYGVKD. Assay used: immunoSEQ multiplex PCR; TCRdb lists only in-frame clones, some missing. The data contain 400,000 to 450,000 clones, about 90% of them seen just once; the ten biggest clones take up more than 3.5%.

The sequences come from peripheral blood, collected in a trial of Ad26.COV2.S vaccine versus placebo. The V gene is TRBV10-3, the J gene TRBJ2-3, with TRBD2 matching over 14 bases. The sequence was obtained from a person between 18 and 59 years old who received the Ad26.COV2.S COVID-19 vaccine or a placebo. The CDR3 sequence is CAISTMGLAGDTDTQYF. For the CDR3, the DNA is TGTGCCATCAGTACCATGGGACTAGCGGGAGACACAGATACGCAGTATTTT.